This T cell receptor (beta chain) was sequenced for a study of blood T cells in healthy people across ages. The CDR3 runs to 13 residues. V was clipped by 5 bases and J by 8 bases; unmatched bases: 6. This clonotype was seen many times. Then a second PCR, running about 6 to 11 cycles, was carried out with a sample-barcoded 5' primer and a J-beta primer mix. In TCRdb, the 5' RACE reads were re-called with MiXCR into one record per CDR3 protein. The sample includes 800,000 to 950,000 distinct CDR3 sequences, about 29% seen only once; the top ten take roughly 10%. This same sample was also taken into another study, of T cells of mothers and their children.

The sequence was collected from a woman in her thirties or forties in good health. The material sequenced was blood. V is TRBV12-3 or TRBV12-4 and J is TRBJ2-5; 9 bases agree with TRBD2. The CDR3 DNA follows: TGTGCCAGCAGTAGCGGGGGGCTTGACACCCAGTACTTC. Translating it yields CASSSGGLDTQYF.